The rows below give T cell receptor beta chains drawn from one sample of a study of PD-1 blockade in classical Hodgkin lymphoma. Some clones are missing from TCRdb's copy, which holds only in-frame ones; the method was immunoSEQ multiplex PCR. There are roughly 20,000 clones in the sample; 70% occur only once, and roughly 2.5% lies in the top ten. The source was CD4+ T cells from blood, collected before the fourth cycle of nivolumab. The source of these receptors is a human donor with classical Hodgkin lymphoma. Each CDR3 is given with its conserved first and last residue. The D gene is left open where the match is weak. Size tells how often a clone was seen (once, few, many) or the class of an expanded clone, and some rows leave it out.

J gene | D gene | clone size | V gene | CDR3 protein | CDR3 DNA
TRBJ1-5 | . | . | TRBV7-2 | CASSLIRDQPQHF | TGTGCCAGCAGCTTGATCAGGGATCAGCCCCAGCATTTT
TRBJ2-1 | . | . | TRBV14 | CASSQAGSYNEQFF | TGTGCCAGCAGCCAAGCGGGATCGTACAATGAGCAGTTCTTC
TRBJ1-2 | . | . | TRBV6-5 | CASSPPRGHGYGYTF | TGTGCCAGCAGCCCCCCCCGGGGGCACGGCTATGGCTACACCTTC
TRBJ2-7 | . | . | TRBV6-5 | CASSYTVRNPVYEQYF | TGTGCCAGCAGTTACACCGTTCGGAACCCCGTCTACGAGCAGTACTTC
TRBJ2-7 | . | . | TRBV2 | CASSDASGQKSYEQYF | TGTGCCAGCAGTGACGCGAGCGGGCAGAAATCCTACGAGCAGTACTTC
TRBJ1-2 | . | . | TRBV7-2 | CASSAGGGYGYTF | TGTGCCAGCAGCGCGGGCGGGGGGTATGGCTACACCTTC
TRBJ1-2 | . | . | TRBV10-3 | CAISESTGVNYGYTF | TGTGCCATCAGTGAGTCGACAGGCGTCAACTATGGCTACACCTTC
TRBJ2-1 | . | few | TRBV5-1 | CASSLVRANEQFF | TGCGCCAGCAGCTTGGTGAGGGCGAATGAGCAGTTCTTC
TRBJ2-4 | TRBD1 | few | TRBV18 | CASSPLGTGLAKNIQYF | TGTGCCAGCTCACCACTAGGGACAGGGTTAGCCAAAAACATTCAGTACTTC
TRBJ2-7 | TRBD1 | . | TRBV5-6 | CASSTYRGPYEQYF | TGTGCCAGCAGCACATACAGGGGGCCCTACGAGCAGTACTTC
TRBJ2-1 | . | few | TRBV7-2 | CASSSSPAPWDEQFF | TGTGCCAGCAGCTCCTCCCCGGCCCCCTGGGATGAGCAGTTCTTC
TRBJ1-2 | . | . | TRBV28 | CASSRMGGGYTF | TGTGCCAGCAGCAGAATGGGGGGTGGCTACACCTTC
TRBJ1-6 | TRBD1 | . | TRBV30 | CAWRATGVVSPLHF | TGTGCCTGGAGGGCGACAGGGGTAGTATCACCCCTCCACTTT
TRBJ2-5 | . | . | TRBV4-2 | CASSQERSPAGAQYF | TGTGCCAGCAGCCAAGAGAGAAGCCCAGCTGGGGCCCAGTACTTC
TRBJ1-2 | . | . | TRBV25-1 | CASSGQGWGYTF | TGTGCCAGCAGTGGGCAGGGATGGGGCTACACCTTC
TRBJ1-5 | TRBD1 | . | TRBV11-2 | CASSLDRVNQPQHF | TGTGCCAGCAGCTTGGACAGGGTTAATCAGCCCCAGCATTTT
TRBJ1-6 | . | . | TRBV6-1 | CASSDKSGVDIPNSPLHF | TGTGCCAGCAGTGACAAGTCAGGAGTAGACATACCTAATTCACCCCTCCACTTT
TRBJ2-1 | TRBD2 | . | TRBV9 | CASSVDFRGVGYNEQFF | TGTGCCAGCAGCGTAGATTTTCGGGGGGTAGGGTACAATGAGCAGTTCTTC
TRBJ2-6 | . | . | TRBV28 | CASSSTSGANVLTF | TGTGCCAGCAGTTCGACCTCTGGGGCCAACGTCTTGACTTTC
TRBJ1-1 | . | . | TRBV29-1 | CSVDLGVGTEAFF | TGCAGCGTTGATCTGGGGGTGGGTACTGAAGCTTTCTTT
TRBJ1-1 | . | . | TRBV18 | CASSPLSPFQNTEAFF | TGTGCCAGCTCACCGCTGAGCCCGTTCCAGAACACTGAAGCTTTCTTT
TRBJ2-5 | . | . | TRBV5-4 | CASSLGSQETQYF | TGTGCCAGCAGCCTAGGGAGTCAAGAGACCCAGTACTTC
TRBJ1-1 | . | . | TRBV19 | CASSTRGYTEAFF | TGTGCCAGTAGCACGAGGGGCTACACTGAAGCTTTCTTT
TRBJ1-4 | . | . | TRBV6-6 | CASSYFAGGTNEKLFF | TGTGCCAGCAGTTACTTTGCAGGCGGAACTAATGAAAAACTGTTTTTT